This T cell receptor beta chain was retrieved from a study of cytomegalovirus exposure and HLA in healthy donors. The study, taken as a whole, reports: Among donors in an Asian-associated ancestry cluster, a later analysis reportedly found fewer N-insertions than the approximately 670-donor mean. Some public TCRs appeared in many individuals, while most sequences were rare. The likely origin of a cluster of highly shared sequence variants was a sequencing artifact.

Trimming took 1 base from V and 8 from J, leaving 8 bases between them. Germline CDR1 reads SGHVS; CDR2 reads FQNEAQ. The length of the CDR3 is 13 residues. In the PCR, 60 Vbeta and 13 Jbeta primers were used. Clones were sequenced by immunoSEQ multiplex PCR, and TCRdb holds only the in-frame ones, with some missing. This sample carries 25,000 to 35,000 clones, with approximately 4.5% going to the ten biggest clones. About this clone: Antigen: not known.

The J gene is TRBJ1-4, the V gene TRBV7-8; maybe TRBD1 (5 bases). Sequences were obtained from PBMCs. This TCR was sampled from a woman aged 40 to 50 in good health and CMV-seropositive. Here the CDR3 reads CASSLGGGEKLFF. Here the CDR3 DNA reads TGTGCCAGCAGCTTAGGCGGGGGAGAAAAACTGTTTTTT.